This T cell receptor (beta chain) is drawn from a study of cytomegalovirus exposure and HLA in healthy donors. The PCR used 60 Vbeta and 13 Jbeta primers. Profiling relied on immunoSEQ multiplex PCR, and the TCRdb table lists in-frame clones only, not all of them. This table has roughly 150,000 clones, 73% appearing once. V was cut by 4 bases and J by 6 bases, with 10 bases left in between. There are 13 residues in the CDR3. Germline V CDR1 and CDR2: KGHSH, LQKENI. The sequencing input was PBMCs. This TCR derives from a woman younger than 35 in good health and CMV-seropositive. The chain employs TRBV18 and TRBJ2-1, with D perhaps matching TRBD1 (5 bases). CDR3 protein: CASSLQDGNEQFF. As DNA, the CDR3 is TGTGCCAGCTCACTACAGGACGGCAATGAGCAGTTCTTC.